This note documents a single TCR beta chain sequence. TEMRA cells were FACS-enriched, with CD8+ and CD4+ T cells isolated negatively. The record originates from a study of CD8 T cells in Susac syndrome. Reverse transcription of roughly 0.45 to 1 ug RNA was performed with random hexamers. TCRdb fed the immunoSEQ multiplex PCR reads into MiXCR, producing one record per CDR3 protein. Here the sample spans roughly 150,000 distinct CDR3 sequences, roughly 96% being singletons. Sequencing was carried out using CD8+ T cells from PBMCs. This TCR derives from a human donor with multiple sclerosis.

The CDR3 protein is CSVGDSGNTIYF. CDR3 DNA: TGCAGCGTGGGAGACTCTGGAAACACCATATATTTT. V and J are TRBV29-1 and TRBJ1-3, with D uncertain. Germline V gives CDR1 SQVTM, CDR2 ANQGSEA. Trimming left V 6 bases short and J 0 bases short, with 6 bases between. The CDR3 covers 12 residues.